The rows below give T cell receptor beta chains drawn from one sample of a study of T cells in Graves' hyperthyroidism and ophthalmopathy. In TCRdb, the multiplex PCR reads were re-called with MiXCR into one record per CDR3 protein. The top ten hold 40% to 65% of the sample, which has around 190,000 distinct CDR3 sequences, about a sixth seen once. Sequenced material: blood. The receptors here all came from a woman between 45 and 65 years old with Graves' hyperthyroidism. CDR3s include the opening cysteine and the closing phenylalanine or tryptophan. Fields, in order: V gene, J gene, clone size, D gene, CDR3 DNA, CDR3 protein. D genes are given only for firm matches. Clone size is shown for a subset of rows, as once, few, many or a class of expanded clone.

TRBV5-1,TRBJ2-5,.,.,TGCGCCAGCAGCTTAGAAGGGGGGGATTCATCGACCCAGTACTTC,CASSLEGGDSSTQYF
TRBV19,TRBJ2-1,.,TRBD2,TGTGCCAGTAGCCCAAAGGGGACTAGCGGGGCTTACAATGAGCAGTTCTTC,CASSPKGTSGAYNEQFF
TRBV7-8,TRBJ2-1,.,TRBD1,TGTGCCAGCAGTCCAGGGACAGGTACCGAGCAGTTCTTC,CASSPGTGTEQFF
TRBV7-9,TRBJ2-7,many,.,TGTGCCAGCAGCTTGGGGGTAGAGCAGTACTTC,CASSLGVEQYF
TRBV2,TRBJ1-5,many,TRBD1,TGTGCCAGCAGCGTTCGGACAGGGGCCAATCAGCCCCAGCATTTT,CASSVRTGANQPQHF
TRBV13,TRBJ2-3,many,TRBD2,TGTGCCAGCAGCCTCCCTTTAGCGGGAGGGCCGACGGGAGATACGCAGTATTTT,CASSLPLAGGPTGDTQYF
TRBV15,TRBJ2-2,many,.,TGTGCCACCAGCCGGGACTTCGCCGCCGGGGAGCTGTTTTTT,CATSRDFAAGELFF
TRBV11-3,TRBJ2-7,many,TRBD2,TGTGCCAGCAGCTTAGTGGGACTAGCGGGAGACGAGCAGTACTTC,CASSLVGLAGDEQYF
TRBV28,TRBJ1-2,.,.,TGTGCCAGCAGTGGAGCAGGATGGGGCTATGGCTACACCTTC,CASSGAGWGYGYTF
TRBV10-1,TRBJ1-1,.,.,TGCGCCAGCAGCCCCGCCATTAAGAGAACTGAAGCTTTCTTT,CASSPAIKRTEAFF
TRBV3-1,TRBJ2-1,many,TRBD1,TGTGCCAGCAGCCAAGGGACAGGGGGAGGTGAGCAGTTCTTC,CASSQGTGGGEQFF
TRBV11-2,TRBJ1-1,few,TRBD1,TGTGCCAGCAGCTTAAGCCGGACAGGGGTTACCGCTGAAGCTTTCTTT,CASSLSRTGVTAEAFF
TRBV7-9,TRBJ2-1,many,TRBD2,TGTGCCAGCAGCGTCCGGACTAGCGGGAGTATTTACAATGAGCAGTTCTTC,CASSVRTSGSIYNEQFF
TRBV7-6,TRBJ2-2,.,TRBD2,TGTGCCAGCAGCTCTAGACTAGCGGTCAACACCGGGGAGCTGTTTTTT,CASSSRLAVNTGELFF
TRBV11-1,TRBJ1-1,many,TRBD1,TGTGCCAGCAAAAACCCGGGACAGGGTTTTGATGCTTTCTTT,CASKNPGQGFDAFF
TRBV20-1,TRBJ1-5,.,.,TGCAGTGCTGGGTATAGCAATCAGCCCCAGCATTTT,CSAGYSNQPQHF
TRBV6-6,TRBJ1-2,many,TRBD1,TGTGCCAGCAGTTACTCGAGGCGGCTTAATGCGGACAGGGGGGGTGGCTACACCTTC,CASSYSRRLNADRGGGYTF
TRBV12-5,TRBJ2-6,few,TRBD2,TGTGCTAGTGGATCCGGGGGGGCGATTCTGGCAGGGGCCAACGTCCTGACTTTC,CASGSGGAILAGANVLTF
TRBV30,TRBJ1-1,.,TRBD1,TGTGCCTGCCGATCTCCGGGACAGGAGAACACTGAAGCTTTCTTT,CACRSPGQENTEAFF
TRBV6-2/TRBV6-3,TRBJ2-5,many,.,TGTGCCAGCAGTAGATCGAGGATACAAGAGACCCAGTACTTC,CASSRSRIQETQYF
TRBV28,TRBJ1-1,many,.,TGTGCCAGCTTGTCAGTCACTGAAGCTTTCTTT,CASLSVTEAFF
TRBV6-1,TRBJ2-7,many,TRBD1,TGTGCCAGCAGTCCTAGGGGGCACTACTACGAGCAGTACTTC,CASSPRGHYYEQYF